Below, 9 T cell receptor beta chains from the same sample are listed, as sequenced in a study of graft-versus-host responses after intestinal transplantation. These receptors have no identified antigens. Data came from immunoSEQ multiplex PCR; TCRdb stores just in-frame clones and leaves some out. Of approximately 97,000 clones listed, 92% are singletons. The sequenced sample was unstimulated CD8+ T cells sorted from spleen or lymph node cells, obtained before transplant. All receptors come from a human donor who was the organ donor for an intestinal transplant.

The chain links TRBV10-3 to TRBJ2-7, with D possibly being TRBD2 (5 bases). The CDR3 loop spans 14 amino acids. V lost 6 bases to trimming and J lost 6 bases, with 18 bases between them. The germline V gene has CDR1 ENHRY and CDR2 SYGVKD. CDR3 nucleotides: TGTGCCATCAGAGCTGGAGGTGGCTGGCGCGAGCAGTACTTC. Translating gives CAIRAGGGWREQYF.

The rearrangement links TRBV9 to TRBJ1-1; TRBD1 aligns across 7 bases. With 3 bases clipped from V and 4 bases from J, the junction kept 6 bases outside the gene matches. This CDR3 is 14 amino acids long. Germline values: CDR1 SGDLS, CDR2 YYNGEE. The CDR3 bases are TGTGCCAGCAGCGGGGGACCAGGGGGCACTGAAGCTTTCTTT. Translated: CASSGGPGGTEAFF.

The CDR3 loop is CASSETGTTYNEQFF. The CDR3 nucleotides are TGTGCCAGCTCCGAGACCGGGACAACGTACAATGAGCAGTTCTTC. V gene TRBV7-8 combines with J gene TRBJ2-1; TRBD1 might be the D (6 bases). CDR1 is SGHVS, CDR2 FQNEAQ, per germline. Trimming pared 8 bases from V and 4 bases from J, leaving 18 bases between. There are 15 residues in the CDR3.

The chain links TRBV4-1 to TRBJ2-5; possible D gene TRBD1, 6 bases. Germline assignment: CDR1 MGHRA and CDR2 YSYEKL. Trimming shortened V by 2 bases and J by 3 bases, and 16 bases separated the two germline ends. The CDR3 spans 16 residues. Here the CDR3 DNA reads TGCGCCAGCAGCCAATCTACTGAGTCAGGGGAAGAGACCCAGTACTTC. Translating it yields CASSQSTESGEETQYF.

The CDR3 region is CASSFFQYGYTF. The CDR3 DNA is TGTGCCAGCAGTTTTTTTCAGTATGGCTACACCTTC. V and J are TRBV28 and TRBJ1-2; D not resolved. With 3 bases removed from V and 5 bases from J, the gap between germline ends came to 7 bases. Germline V gives CDR1 MDHEN, CDR2 SYDVKM. The CDR3 loop spans 12 amino acids.

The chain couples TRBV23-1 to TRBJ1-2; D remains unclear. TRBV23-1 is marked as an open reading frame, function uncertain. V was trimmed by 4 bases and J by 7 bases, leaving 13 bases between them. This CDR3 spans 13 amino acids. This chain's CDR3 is CASSLEREAGYTF. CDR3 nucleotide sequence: TGCGCCAGCAGTCTGGAAAGGGAGGCTGGCTACACCTTC.

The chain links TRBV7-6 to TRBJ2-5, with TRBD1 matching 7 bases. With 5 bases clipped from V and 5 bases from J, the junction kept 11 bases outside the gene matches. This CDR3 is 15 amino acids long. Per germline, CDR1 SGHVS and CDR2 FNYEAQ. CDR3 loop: CASSTRQGPGETQYF. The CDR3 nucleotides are TGTGCCAGCAGCACCCGACAGGGCCCGGGGGAGACCCAGTACTTC.

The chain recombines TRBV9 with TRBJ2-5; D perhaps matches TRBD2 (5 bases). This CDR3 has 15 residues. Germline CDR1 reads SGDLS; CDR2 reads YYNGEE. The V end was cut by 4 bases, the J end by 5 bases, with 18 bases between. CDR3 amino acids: CASSPDYSKMETQYF. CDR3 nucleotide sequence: TGTGCCAGCAGCCCAGACTACTCCAAGATGGAGACCCAGTACTTC.

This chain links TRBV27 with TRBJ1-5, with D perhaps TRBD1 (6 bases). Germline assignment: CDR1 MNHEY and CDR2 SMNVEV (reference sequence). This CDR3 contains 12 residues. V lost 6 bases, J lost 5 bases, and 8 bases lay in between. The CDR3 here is CASRAGDQPQHF. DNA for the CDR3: TGTGCCAGCAGAGCAGGGGATCAGCCCCAGCATTTT.